These 6 T cell receptor beta chains came from one sample sequenced in a study of blood T cell repertoires in COVID-19. The method was immunoSEQ multiplex PCR; TCRdb's version includes in-frame clones alone and lacks a portion of them. The table shows 140,000 to 150,000 clones, with about nine tenths occurring only once. The specimen was PBMCs or T cells enriched from blood (not recorded which). These receptors were obtained from a man aged 60 to 69 who had recovered from COVID-19.

This clone was detected once. The V call is TRBV24-1, the J call TRBJ2-5; 7 bases fit TRBD2. The CDR3 has 16 residues. Unmatched junction bases numbered 5, after V lost 1 base and J lost 1 base. CDR1 is KGHDR and CDR2 is SFDVKD in the germline V gene. The CDR3 region has the DNA TGTGCCACCAGTGATTTCCCAGGACTAGGCCAAGAGACCCAGTACTTC. Translated: CATSDFPGLGQETQYF.

V is TRBV6-2 or TRBV6-3 and J is TRBJ1-5, with TRBD1 as a possible D gene (6 bases). CDR3 length: 14 residues. From germline, CDR1 is MNHEY and CDR2 SVGEGT. V lost 6 bases and J lost 4, with 13 bases in between. The CDR3 coding sequence is TGTGCCAGCAGCTTTGGACAGAGGAATCAGCCCCAGCATTTT. Translation gives CASSFGQRNQPQHF.

The J gene is TRBJ1-5, the V gene TRBV6-5, with D unresolved. The CDR3 loop spans 12 amino acids. V shed 4 bases and J shed 4 bases, with 5 bases lying between them. Germline CDR1 and CDR2: MNHEY and SVGAGI. CDR3 in DNA: TGTGCCAGCAGTTCCCAAAATCAGCCCCAGCATTTT. Its protein product is CASSSQNQPQHF.

The chain is built from TRBV28 and TRBJ2-7, with D maybe TRBD2 (5 bases). V lost 8 bases, J lost 3 bases, and 11 bases lay in between. The germline V gene has CDR1 MDHEN and CDR2 SYDVKM. The CDR3 consists of 12 residues. The CDR3 DNA is TGTGCCAGCCTCGGACTGCACTACGAGCAGTACTTC. Protein: CASLGLHYEQYF.

J is TRBJ1-1 and V is TRBV6-6, with D unresolved. The V gene lost 4 bases and the J gene lost 8 bases, with 14 bases spanning the gap. The CDR3 sequence is 13 residues long. Per germline, CDR1 MNHNY and CDR2 SVGAGI (reference sequence). CDR3 bases: TGTGCCAGCAGTTTCGCCGGGGAATCCGAAGCTTTCTTT. It translates to CASSFAGESEAFF.

V usage is TRBV10-3 and J usage is TRBJ2-1; D gene unclear. Per germline, CDR1 ENHRY and CDR2 SYGVKD. Trimming stripped 3 bases from V and 7 bases from J, with 7 bases between. The CDR3 contains 12 residues. The CDR3 DNA is TGTGCCATCAGTGACCACAGAAATGAGCAGTTCTTC. This encodes CAISDHRNEQFF.